One sample yielded the 24 T cell receptor beta chains listed below, sequenced in a study of blood T cell repertoires in COVID-19. The protocol was immunoSEQ multiplex PCR, while the TCRdb copy is restricted to in-frame clones and leaves out a portion. The sample has about 210,000 clones, about 86% seen once. The specimen sequenced was peripheral blood. All receptors derive from a woman between 45 and 60 years old with acute or convalescent COVID-19.

This clone has only a few counts. The J gene is TRBJ2-7, the V gene TRBV27; D ambiguous. V lost 3 bases to trimming and J lost 5 bases, with 14 bases between them. Germline V gene lookup returns CDR1 MNHEY and CDR2 SMNVEV (reference sequence). The CDR3 sequence is 14 residues long. In DNA form, the CDR3 reads TGTGCCAGCAGTTTCCTCCCCCTCCGAGACGAGCAGTACTTC. Its translation: CASSFLPLRDEQYF.

This clone was picked up one time. The V gene is TRBV18, the J gene TRBJ1-1; TRBD1 aligns across 7 bases. Germline V CDR1 and CDR2: KGHSH, LQKENI. The CDR3 is 16 amino acids. V was clipped by 3 bases and J by 1 base; unmatched bases: 8. CDR3 coding DNA: TGTGCCAGCTCACCGAACAGGGGACGTACGAACACTGAAGCTTTCTTT. This sequence encodes CASSPNRGRTNTEAFF.

The chain carries TRBV11-2 and TRBJ2-7, with 9 bases that match TRBD2. Per germline, CDR1 SGHAT and CDR2 FQNNGV. V lost 6 bases, J lost 0 bases, and 12 bases stayed unmatched. This CDR3 spans 17 amino acids. CDR3 sequence reads: CASSIGGGRALSYEQYF. The CDR3 bases are TGTGCCAGCAGTATAGGGGGCGGGAGGGCCCTCTCCTACGAGCAGTACTTC.

CDR3 loop: CASDTPGLANNEQFF. Written as DNA, the CDR3 is TGTGCTAGTGACACTCCGGGACTAGCGAACAATGAGCAGTTCTTC. The chain recombines TRBV12-5 with TRBJ2-1, with 10 positions matching TRBD2. The CDR3 loop spans 15 amino acids. V was pared by 7 bases and J by 5 bases, with 8 bases of the junction left unmatched. Germline-derived CDR1 and CDR2 are LGHNT and FRNRAP.

Here the CDR3 DNA reads TGTGCCAGCAGCTTGAGCGTGGACACTGAAGCTTTCTTT. Translation gives CASSLSVDTEAFF. J is TRBJ1-1 and V is TRBV5-4, with D hard to call. V was cut by 1 base and J by 3 bases, with 7 bases left in between. The CDR3 is 13 residues long. The germline CDR1 and CDR2 sequences are SGHNT and YYREEE (reference sequence). Full variable domain (remainder filled in from reference TRBV5-4 and TRBJ1-1): ETGVTQSPTHLIKTRGQQVTLRCSSQSGHNTVSWYQQALGQGPQFIFQYYREEENGRGNFPPRFSGLQFPNYSSELNVNALELDDSALYLCASSLSVDTEAFFGQGTRLTVV.

The V gene is TRBV5-6, the J gene TRBJ2-5; D remains ambiguous. The CDR3 totals 13 residues. CDR1 and CDR2 (germline): SGHDT, YYEEEE. Trimming shortened V by 3 bases and J by 2 bases, and 8 bases separated the two germline ends. CDR3 protein: CASSYQAQETQYF. For the CDR3, the DNA is TGTGCCAGCAGCTACCAGGCTCAAGAGACCCAGTACTTC.

V usage is TRBV6-6 and J usage is TRBJ1-1; TRBD1 aligns across 7 bases. V dropped 6 bases and J dropped 4; count of bases not matched to a gene: 5. The CDR3 is made up of 13 amino acids. Germline-derived CDR1 and CDR2 are MNHNY and SVGAGI (reference sequence). The CDR3 DNA sequence: TGTGCCAGCAGGCAGGGGGGCGGCACTGAAGCTTTCTTT. It translates to CASRQGGGTEAFF.

The V call is TRBV19, the J call TRBJ2-7; TRBD1 matches 7 bases. Germline CDR1 LNHDA, CDR2 SQIVND (reference sequence). The V gene end was trimmed by 1 base and the J gene end by 2 bases; junction bases not matched to a gene: 8. The CDR3 has 16 residues. The DNA for the CDR3 is TGTGCCAGTAGTATAGGACCGGGACAGCAGACCTACGAGCAGTACTTC. Its translation: CASSIGPGQQTYEQYF.

This clone showed up just once. The rearrangement joins TRBV5-1 to TRBJ2-6, with D uncertain. The V end lost 2 bases, the J end lost 0 bases, and 6 bases lay between the germline ends. CDR3 length equals 15 residues. Germline V lookup: CDR1 SGHRS, CDR2 YFSETQ. In DNA form, the CDR3 reads TGCGCCAGCAGCTTATCCTCCTCTGGGGCCAACGTCCTGACTTTC. Protein product: CASSLSSSGANVLTF.

The chain couples TRBV19 to TRBJ1-2; TRBD1 is a possible D gene (6 bases). The CDR3 length is 13 residues. CDR1 and CDR2 from the germline V gene are LNHDA and SQIVND (reference sequence). V was pared by 6 bases and J by 5 bases, with 13 bases between. The CDR3 DNA reads as TGTGCCAGTAGCCCAAGGGGGGGGTATGGCTACACCTTC. Translation: CASSPRGGYGYTF.

The chain employs TRBV19 and TRBJ2-1; 8 bases fit TRBD2. The CDR3 consists of 15 residues. V lost 6 bases and J lost 6; bases outside the gene matches: 10. Germline loops: CDR1 LNHDA, CDR2 SQIVND (reference sequence). CDR3 amino acids: CASREGLVGGNEQFF. CDR3 bases: TGTGCCAGTAGAGAGGGACTAGTGGGGGGCAATGAGCAGTTCTTC.

Of note for this clone: The same CDR3 is also encoded by other DNA sequences in this sample. This chain links TRBV6-5 with TRBJ2-5, with D unresolved. The CDR3 has 14 amino acids. Trimming pared 0 bases from V and 1 base from J, leaving 6 bases between. The germline CDR1 and CDR2 sequences are MNHEY and SVGAGI. CDR3 sequence (DNA): TGTGCCAGCAGTTACTCTGGCAGCCAAGAGACCCAGTACTTC. Protein product: CASSYSGSQETQYF.

This chain uses TRBV5-4 with TRBJ2-3, with 15 bases fitting TRBD2. Germline V gene data show CDR1 as SGHNT and CDR2 as YYREEE (reference sequence). The CDR3 spans 16 residues. Trimming took 5 bases from V and 4 from J; bases not matched to a gene: 5. CDR3 sequence reads: CASRTGLAGGPDTQYF. For the CDR3, the DNA is TGTGCCAGCAGGACAGGACTAGCGGGAGGGCCAGATACGCAGTATTTT. Based on the CDR3 plus reference TRBV5-4 and TRBJ2-3, the full variable domain is ETGVTQSPTHLIKTRGQQVTLRCSSQSGHNTVSWYQQALGQGPQFIFQYYREEENGRGNFPPRFSGLQFPNYSSELNVNALELDDSALYLCASRTGLAGGPDTQYFGPGTRLTVL.

The chain links TRBV9 to TRBJ2-3; 11 bases agree with TRBD1. J gave up 4 bases and V 3 bases, and 1 base lay outside the gene matches. This CDR3 comprises 14 residues. The germline gives CDR1 SGDLS, CDR2 YYNGEE. The CDR3 spells CASSGGQGADTQYF. CDR3 in DNA: TGTGCCAGCAGCGGGGGACAGGGGGCAGATACGCAGTATTTT.

This clone appeared once. This chain connects TRBV5-1 to TRBJ1-2; D might be TRBD1 (5 bases). Per the germline V gene, CDR1 is SGHRS and CDR2 is YFSETQ. The CDR3 loop spans 16 amino acids. V gave up 4 bases and J gave up 8 bases, with 24 bases separating them. CDR3 nucleotide sequence: TGCGCCAGCAGCCCGGACGGGAGGGGTTCTGCTTTCGGCTACACCTTC. Its translation is CASSPDGRGSAFGYTF. Together with reference TRBV5-1 and TRBJ1-2, the CDR3 gives the full variable domain: KAGVTQTPRYLIKTRGQQVTLSCSPISGHRSVSWYQQTPGQGLQFLFEYFSETQRNKGNFPGRFSGRQFSNSRSEMNVSTLELGDSALYLCASSPDGRGSAFGYTFGSGTRLTVV.

CDR3 in DNA: TGTGCCAGCCTCCATACAAACTCCTACAATGAGCAGTTCTTC. It yields the protein CASLHTNSYNEQFF. The gene calls are TRBV5-6 and TRBJ2-1, with D uncertain. Germline V CDR1 and CDR2: SGHDT, YYEEEE. Trimming pared 7 bases from V and 0 bases from J, leaving 11 bases between. The CDR3 totals 14 residues.

The gene calls are TRBV11-2 and TRBJ2-7; a possible D gene is TRBD1 (5 bases). Germline V gene data show CDR1 as SGHAT and CDR2 as FQNNGV. Deletions cut 1 base from V and 6 bases from J, with 13 bases between. This CDR3 contains 14 residues. Here the CDR3 DNA reads TGTGCCAGCAGCTTAGGGCAGGGTATGGGCGAGCAGTACTTC. Translated, it gives CASSLGQGMGEQYF.

This clone was counted between two and nine times. This chain joins TRBV27 and TRBJ2-3; 7 positions match TRBD1. CDR3 length equals 13 residues. After removal of 5 bases from V and 4 bases from J, the junction contained 3 bases not matched to a gene. Germline V gives CDR1 MNHEY, CDR2 SMNVEV (reference sequence). The CDR3 DNA sequence: TGTGCCAGCAGTCGACAGGGATCAGATACGCAGTATTTT. Its translation is CASSRQGSDTQYF.

The V and J genes are TRBV25-1 and TRBJ2-5, with 12 bases aligning to TRBD2. V dropped 3 bases and J dropped 6; count of bases not matched to a gene: 2. The CDR3 covers 14 residues. Per germline, CDR1 MGHDK and CDR2 SYGVNS. The CDR3 sequence: CASSETSGRKTQYF. The CDR3 region has the DNA TGTGCCAGCAGTGAGACTAGCGGGAGAAAGACCCAGTACTTC. The whole variable domain, filled in from reference TRBV25-1 and TRBJ2-5, reads EADIYQTPRYLVIGTGKKITLECSQTMGHDKMYWYQQDPGMELHLIHYSYGVNSTEKGDLSSESTVSRIRTEHFPLTLESARPSHTSQYLCASSETSGRKTQYFGPGTRLLVL.

The chain uses TRBV7-2 and TRBJ2-1; 10 bases match TRBD2. Germline V CDR1 and CDR2: SGHTA, FQGNSA. Trimming removed 4 bases from V and 3 bases from J; junction bases left unmatched: 3. The CDR3 runs to 15 residues. The CDR3 nucleotides read TGTGCCAGCAGCTCCGGACTAGCGGTCTACAATGAGCAGTTCTTC. It encodes CASSSGLAVYNEQFF.

The chain carries TRBV28 and TRBJ1-2, with 8 nucleotides matching TRBD1. Trimming removed 10 bases from V and 5 bases from J; junction bases left unmatched: 12. This CDR3 contains 14 residues. CDR1 is MDHEN, CDR2 SYDVKM, per germline. The CDR3 bases are TGTGCCACCTTGGGCAGGGGGCAGGGGTATGGCTACACCTTC. Translating gives CATLGRGQGYGYTF.

The chain carries TRBV10-3 and TRBJ2-3; 7 bases agree with TRBD2. CDR3 size: 17 residues. Germline-derived CDR1 and CDR2 are ENHRY and SYGVKD. The V and J ends lost 2 bases and 10 bases, in that order; junction bases with no gene match: 18. The CDR3 DNA is TGTGCCATCAGTGAGCCGGAGGGAGCGGGACTTCTCACGGCGCAGTATTTT. Protein: CAISEPEGAGLLTAQYF.

The J gene is TRBJ1-5, the V gene TRBV4-2; D is unresolved. V lost 3 bases, J lost 2 bases, and 8 bases lay in between. The CDR3 totals 14 residues. Germline CDR1 reads LGHNA; CDR2 reads YNFKEQ. CDR3 DNA: TGTGCCAGCAGCCAGAGCCAGGGCAATCAGCCCCAGCATTTT. It is translated as CASSQSQGNQPQHF.

The rearrangement uses TRBV4-2 and TRBJ2-7, with D unclear. Germline assignment: CDR1 LGHNA and CDR2 YNFKEQ. The CDR3 runs 14 residues. Between the trimmed V and J ends, which lost 0 bases and 4 bases, there was a span of 10 bases. The DNA of the CDR3 is TGTGCCAGCAGCCAAGATCCTCTCGAGTACGAGCAGTACTTC. This gives the protein CASSQDPLEYEQYF.